The rows below give T cell receptor beta chains drawn from one sample of a study of T cells in Graves' hyperthyroidism and ophthalmopathy. Using its own MiXCR run on the multiplex PCR reads, TCRdb lists one record per CDR3 protein. The sample shows nearly 600,000 distinct CDR3 sequences, 11% to 15% of them seen only once. Sequencing was performed on blood. Receptors originate from a woman aged 25 to 45 with Graves' hyperthyroidism that later progressed to Graves' ophthalmopathy. The CDR3 runs from the conserved cysteine through the conserved F or W.

V gene: TRBV5-1
CDR3 protein: CASRSTVNTEAFF

V gene: TRBV12-3/TRBV12-4
CDR3 protein: CASSFSPISTDTQYF

V gene: TRBV5-1
CDR3 protein: CASSRAGTESYEQYF

V gene: TRBV24-1
CDR3 protein: CATSNGREEKLFF

V gene: TRBV11-3
CDR3 protein: CASSTLSRDEQFF

V gene: TRBV7-9
CDR3 protein: CASSRLGTSEDTQYF

V gene: TRBV14
CDR3 protein: CASSQMEYNSPLHF

V gene: TRBV24-1
CDR3 protein: CATSGGRNYGYTF

V gene: TRBV20-1
CDR3 protein: CSAGDSYNEQFF

V gene: TRBV27
CDR3 protein: CAISGTSGTNEQFF

V gene: TRBV6-1
CDR3 protein: CASSEAGGWVDQPQHF

V gene: TRBV6-1
CDR3 protein: CASLRGIGGYTF

V gene: TRBV27
CDR3 protein: CASSFGTGNLYEQYF

V gene: TRBV6-2/TRBV6-3
CDR3 protein: CATSGGAEKTQYF

V gene: TRBV3-1
CDR3 protein: CASSQGRLTGELFF

V gene: TRBV27
CDR3 protein: CASSGQYTSYEQYF

V gene: TRBV10-3
CDR3 protein: CAIGQDTDTQYF

V gene: TRBV5-1
CDR3 protein: CASRVLGDEKLFF

V gene: TRBV6-5
CDR3 protein: CASSYPPGLAPWELFF

V gene: TRBV30
CDR3 protein: CAWTGDRPEQYF

V gene: TRBV5-1
CDR3 protein: CASIGAGHTDTQYF

V gene: TRBV7-2
CDR3 protein: CASSSAGAGGAFF

V gene: TRBV28
CDR3 protein: CASSLWTELSTDTQYF

V gene: TRBV6-1
CDR3 protein: CASRRGGAGEGWELFF

V gene: TRBV7-6
CDR3 protein: CASSPSINTGELFF

V gene: TRBV19
CDR3 protein: CASSAPGREHEQYF